This TCR beta chain was identified in a study of cytomegalovirus exposure and HLA in healthy donors. The study, taken as a whole, reports: Some V segments could not be told apart, so they were left out, TRBV6-2 and TRBV6-3 among them.

Amplification used 60 Vbeta primers and 13 Jbeta primers. Assay used: immunoSEQ multiplex PCR; TCRdb lists only in-frame clones, some missing. Found here are more than 95,000 clones, about 80% of them singletons; the top ten hold 8.9%. In regard to this clone: Its specificity is unknown.

CDR1 is SGHRS, CDR2 YFSETQ, per germline. Trimming cost V 4 bases and J 1 base; bases outside gene matches: 5. CDR3 size: 16 residues. The TCR originated in a man under 40 in good health and CMV-seropositive. The sequenced sample was PBMCs. V and J are TRBV5-1 and TRBJ2-3; 11 bases line up with TRBD1. The CDR3 sequence is CASSPWTGGGTDTQYF. The CDR3, as DNA: TGCGCCAGCAGCCCATGGACAGGGGGCGGCACAGATACGCAGTATTTT.